These 25 T cell receptor beta chains originate from one sample sequenced in a study of blood T cell repertoires in COVID-19. The assay was immunoSEQ multiplex PCR, and TCRdb's table has in-frame clones only and misses some. The sample holds about 130,000 clones; roughly 72% are singletons and the top ten take 4.5% to 6%. The sequencing sample was made of peripheral blood. All receptors come from a man older than 75 with COVID-19, enrolled during active disease.

CDR3 DNA sequence: TGTGCCAGCAGTTGGGGGACTAGCGGGAGGAATGAGCAGTTCTTC. Amino acid sequence: CASSWGTSGRNEQFF. This chain uses TRBV6-5 with TRBJ2-1; 15 nucleotides line up with TRBD2. Per germline, CDR1 MNHEY and CDR2 SVGAGI. After removal of 4 bases from V and 7 bases from J, the junction contained 2 bases not matched to a gene. This CDR3 has 15 residues.

This chain links TRBV19 with TRBJ2-7; D is perhaps TRBD1 (5 bases). V gave up 3 bases and J gave up 0 bases, with 9 bases separating them. The CDR3 contains 14 residues. Germline values: CDR1 LNHDA, CDR2 SQIVND (reference sequence). The CDR3 loop is CASSITDTSYEQYF. CDR3 bases: TGTGCCAGTAGTATTACGGACACCTCCTACGAGCAGTACTTC.

V is TRBV6-5 and J is TRBJ1-2, with 8 positions matching TRBD1. Germline V gives CDR1 MNHEY, CDR2 SVGAGI. There are 15 residues in the CDR3. The ends lost 0 bases at V and 6 bases at J; junction bases unmatched: 6. DNA of the CDR3: TGTGCCAGCAGTTACTCGGACAGGGCTGAGGATGGCTACACCTTC. This codes for CASSYSDRAEDGYTF.

The chain recombines TRBV4-3 with TRBJ2-3, with D tentatively TRBD2 (6 bases). Germline loops: CDR1 LGHNA, CDR2 YSLEER. CDR3 length equals 13 residues. V was pared by 4 bases and J by 4 bases, with 9 bases between. The CDR3 spells CASSPGTADTQYF. CDR3 bases: TGCGCCAGCAGCCCAGGGACTGCAGATACGCAGTATTTT.

The CDR3: CASSPGQGVDTQYF. CDR3 in DNA: TGCGCCAGCAGCCCGGGACAGGGGGTGGATACGCAGTATTTT. V usage is TRBV5-1 and J usage is TRBJ2-3; 11 positions match TRBD1. There are 14 residues in the CDR3. In germline, CDR1 is SGHRS, CDR2 YFSETQ. J gave up 6 bases and V 4 bases, and 4 bases lay outside the gene matches.

This clone was seen only once. The rearrangement uses TRBV6-2 or TRBV6-3 and TRBJ1-5; D might be TRBD1 (6 bases). V was clipped by 6 bases and J by 7 bases, with 16 bases between them. CDR3 size: 14 residues. CDR1 and CDR2 from the germline V gene are MNHEY and SVGEGT. The CDR3 DNA reads as TGTGCCAGCAGCTCTGAAGACAGGAGACAGCCCCAGCATTTT. It translates to CASSSEDRRQPQHF.

The chain couples TRBV28 to TRBJ2-7; the D is unclear. V shed 0 bases and J shed 4 bases, with 7 bases lying between them. This CDR3 region has 13 residues. Germline CDR1 and CDR2: MDHEN and SYDVKM. CDR3 nucleotide sequence: TGTGCCAGCAGTTTATGGCCCGGGTACGAGCAGTACTTC. Encoded protein: CASSLWPGYEQYF.

The gene calls are TRBV27 and TRBJ1-5; weak D call: TRBD1 (5 bases). Deletions cut 8 bases from V and 6 bases from J, with 14 bases between. CDR3 size: 13 residues. Looked up from germline, CDR1 is MNHEY and CDR2 is SMNVEV (reference sequence). The CDR3 loop is CASSLGGPQPQHF. CDR3 DNA: TGTGCCAGCTCCCTCGGGGGTCCTCAGCCCCAGCATTTT.

The CDR3, as DNA: TGTGCCAGTAGCTCCAGTGGTGAAAGCTCCTACGAGCAGTACTTC. This codes for CASSSSGESSYEQYF. The V and J genes are TRBV19 and TRBJ2-7, with unresolved D. The length of the CDR3 is 15 residues. Trimming removed 6 bases from V and 0 bases from J, with 15 bases in between. Germline CDR1 and CDR2: LNHDA and SQIVND (reference sequence).

J is TRBJ2-1 and V is TRBV3-1 (or the pseudogene TRBV3-2); weak D call: TRBD2 (5 bases). The CDR3 sequence is 16 residues long. In germline, CDR1 is LGHDT, CDR2 YNNKEL (reference sequence). V lost 3 bases and J 4 bases, leaving 16 bases between the germline ends. In DNA form, the CDR3 reads TGTGCCAGCAGCCACTCTTTAGGGAGAGGGTACAATGAGCAGTTCTTC. Protein: CASSHSLGRGYNEQFF.

This rearrangement joins TRBV5-5 to TRBJ2-1; TRBD2 aligns across 14 bases. Germline assignment: CDR1 SGHKS and CDR2 YYEKEE (reference sequence). The trim removed 4 bases at V and 12 bases at J, leaving 9 bases unmatched. The CDR3 consists of 15 residues. Here the CDR3 reads CASSLGATSGRGQFF. Written as DNA, the CDR3 is TGTGCCAGCAGCCTCGGGGCGACTAGCGGGAGGGGGCAGTTCTTC.

This clone has a handful of counts. The chain has TRBV7-2 and TRBJ2-7; 7 bases map to TRBD2. Germline-derived CDR1 and CDR2 are SGHTA and FQGNSA. The CDR3 consists of 14 residues. V dropped 2 bases and J dropped 6; count of bases not matched to a gene: 7. The CDR3 nucleotides are TGTGCCAGCAGCTTACAGCGGGACTTGGGCGAGCAGTACTTC. Translated: CASSLQRDLGEQYF. Full variable domain (remainder filled in from reference TRBV7-2 and TRBJ2-7): GAGVSQSPSNKVTEKGKDVELRCDPISGHTALYWYRQSLGQGLEFLIYFQGNSAPDKSGLPSDRFSAERTGGSVSTLTIQRTQQEDSAVYLCASSLQRDLGEQYFGPGTRLTVT.

The genes are TRBV28 and TRBJ2-3, with D tentatively TRBD2 (6 bases). In germline, CDR1 is MDHEN, CDR2 SYDVKM. Trimming shortened V by 6 bases and J by 5 bases, and 24 bases separated the two germline ends. The CDR3 is 17 residues long. CDR3 sequence: CASSPTNGSPRGDTQYF. DNA for the CDR3: TGTGCCAGCAGCCCAACCAACGGGAGCCCCCGGGGAGATACGCAGTATTTT.

The CDR3 region is CASSHTVASYLSKETQYF. The DNA of the CDR3 is TGTGCCAGCAGCCATACAGTGGCCAGTTACCTCTCCAAAGAGACCCAGTACTTC. V gene TRBV14 combines with J gene TRBJ2-5, with no clear D. CDR1 and CDR2 (germline): SGHDN, FVKESK. The CDR3 is 18 amino acids. Trimming left V 3 bases short and J 3 bases short, with 23 bases between.

The chain combines TRBV27 with TRBJ1-5, with D possibly being TRBD1 (5 bases). Germline values: CDR1 MNHEY, CDR2 SMNVEV (reference sequence). CDR3 length: 16 residues. V was shortened by 3 bases and J by 0 bases, with 12 bases between the two germline ends. The CDR3 coding sequence is TGTGCCAGCAGTTTTATAGCGGGGCCTAGCAATCAGCCCCAGCATTTT. As protein: CASSFIAGPSNQPQHF.

This clone was seen a handful of times. The rearrangement uses TRBV28 and TRBJ2-7; a possible D gene is TRBD2 (6 bases). Germline CDR1 reads MDHEN; CDR2 reads SYDVKM. The CDR3 is 15 residues long. V was clipped by 2 bases and J by 3 bases, with 14 bases between them. CDR3 sequence reads: CASSLPRGEDYEQYF. The CDR3 nucleotides read TGTGCCAGCAGTTTACCCCGTGGGGAGGACTACGAGCAGTACTTC.

The chain joins TRBV7-9 to TRBJ2-2, with D tentatively TRBD2 (6 bases). The CDR3 runs 15 residues. Germline CDR1 and CDR2: SEHNR and FQNEAQ (reference sequence). V lost 4 bases and J lost 4, with 13 bases in between. Here the CDR3 reads CASSYVRRATGELFF. Here the CDR3 DNA reads TGTGCCAGCAGCTATGTCCGGAGGGCCACCGGGGAGCTGTTTTTT.

The V gene is TRBV18, the J gene TRBJ1-3, with D possibly matching TRBD1 (5 bases). Germline values: CDR1 KGHSH, CDR2 LQKENI. CDR3 length: 16 residues. Deletions cut 0 bases from V and 6 bases from J, with 15 bases between. CDR3 bases: TGTGCCAGCTCACCACCGGCGGGGCAGGGAAAAAACACCATATATTTT. It encodes CASSPPAGQGKNTIYF.

The chain recombines TRBV15 with TRBJ2-1; TRBD2 aligns across 8 bases. Germline assignment: CDR1 LNHNV and CDR2 YYDKDF (reference sequence). V lost 4 bases, J lost 6 bases, and 14 bases stayed unmatched. The CDR3 length is 17 residues. CDR3 amino acids: CATSTIAREGRGNEQFF. The CDR3, as DNA: TGTGCCACCAGCACTATAGCCCGGGAGGGCCGTGGCAATGAGCAGTTCTTC.

The V gene is TRBV19, the J gene TRBJ1-4; D remains ambiguous. The CDR3 is made up of 16 amino acids. The V gene's germline CDR1 is LNHDA and CDR2 SQIVND (reference sequence). V dropped 5 bases and J dropped 0 bases, with 13 bases sitting between them. CDR3 bases: TGTGCCAGTAGTCGAGGCAGCTATGCAACTAATGAAAAACTGTTTTTT. The encoded protein is CASSRGSYATNEKLFF.

This chain joins TRBV6-1 and TRBJ1-5; TRBD1 aligns across 8 bases. With V trimmed by 1 base and J by 0 bases, 5 bases remained unmatched. Germline CDR1 and CDR2: MNHNS and SASEGT. This CDR3 contains 17 residues. The CDR3 reads CASSEGTGPYSNQPQHF. CDR3 coding DNA: TGTGCCAGCAGTGAAGGGACAGGGCCCTATAGCAATCAGCCCCAGCATTTT.

This rearrangement joins TRBV3-1 (or the pseudogene TRBV3-2) to TRBJ1-1; perhaps TRBD1 as D (6 bases). This CDR3 comprises 15 residues. The V gene's germline CDR1 is LGHDT and CDR2 YNNKEL (reference sequence). V was pared by 1 base and J by 5 bases, with 14 bases between. The DNA for the CDR3 is TGTGCCAGCAGCCAAGGGGGGGGCGCGAGGACTGAAGCTTTCTTT. This sequence encodes CASSQGGGARTEAFF.

The chain combines TRBV7-8 with TRBJ2-7; D unresolved. This CDR3 spans 15 amino acids. V was cut by 2 bases and J by 1 base, with 12 bases left in between. Per germline, CDR1 SGHVS and CDR2 FQNEAQ. CDR3: CASSLFQAPSYEQYF. CDR3 in DNA: TGTGCCAGCAGCTTATTCCAGGCCCCGTCCTACGAGCAGTACTTC.

The chain employs TRBV19 and TRBJ2-7; no definite D call. This CDR3 is 14 amino acids long. Deletions cut 7 bases from V and 2 bases from J, with 15 bases between. Germline V gene sequence: CDR1 LNHDA, CDR2 SQIVND (reference sequence). As DNA, the CDR3 is TGTGCCAGTACCCCAAGGCTAGGAACCTACGAGCAGTACTTC. This gives the protein CASTPRLGTYEQYF.

This chain connects TRBV5-1 to TRBJ2-5; TRBD2 is a possible D gene (5 bases). Germline CDR1 SGHRS, CDR2 YFSETQ. Trimming took off 4 bases at V and 1 base at J, with 8 bases between the two ends. The CDR3 extends over 13 amino acids. In DNA, the CDR3 is TGCGCCAGCAGCCAGACTATCCAAGAGACCCAGTACTTC. Its protein product is CASSQTIQETQYF.